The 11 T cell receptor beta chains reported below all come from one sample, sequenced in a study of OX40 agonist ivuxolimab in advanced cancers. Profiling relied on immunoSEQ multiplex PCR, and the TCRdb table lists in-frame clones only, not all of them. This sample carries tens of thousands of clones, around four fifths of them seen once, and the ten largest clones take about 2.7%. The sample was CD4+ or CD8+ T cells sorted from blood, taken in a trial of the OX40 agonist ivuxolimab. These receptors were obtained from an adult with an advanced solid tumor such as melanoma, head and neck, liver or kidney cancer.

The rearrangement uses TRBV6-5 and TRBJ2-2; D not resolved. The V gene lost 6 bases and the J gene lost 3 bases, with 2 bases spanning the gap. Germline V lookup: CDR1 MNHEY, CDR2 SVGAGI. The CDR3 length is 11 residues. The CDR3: CASRHTGELFF. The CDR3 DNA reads TGTGCCAGCAGACACACCGGGGAGCTGTTTTTT.

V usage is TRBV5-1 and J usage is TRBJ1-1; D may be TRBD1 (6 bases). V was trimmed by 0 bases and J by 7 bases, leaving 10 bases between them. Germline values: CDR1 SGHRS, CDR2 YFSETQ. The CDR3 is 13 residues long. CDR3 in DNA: TGCGCCAGCAGCTTGGTTGGGGGCCTTGAAGCTTTCTTT. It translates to CASSLVGGLEAFF.

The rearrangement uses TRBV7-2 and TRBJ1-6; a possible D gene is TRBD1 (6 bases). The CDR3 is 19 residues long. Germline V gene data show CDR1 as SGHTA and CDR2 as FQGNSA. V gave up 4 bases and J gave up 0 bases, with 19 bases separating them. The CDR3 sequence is CASSSPVGGASSYNSPLHF. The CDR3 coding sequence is TGTGCCAGCAGCTCCCCGGTTGGGGGCGCGAGCTCCTATAATTCACCCCTCCACTTT. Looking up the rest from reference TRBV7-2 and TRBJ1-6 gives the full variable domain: GAGVSQSPSNKVTEKGKDVELRCDPISGHTALYWYRQSLGQGLEFLIYFQGNSAPDKSGLPSDRFSAERTGGSVSTLTIQRTQQEDSAVYLCASSSPVGGASSYNSPLHFGNGTRLTVT.

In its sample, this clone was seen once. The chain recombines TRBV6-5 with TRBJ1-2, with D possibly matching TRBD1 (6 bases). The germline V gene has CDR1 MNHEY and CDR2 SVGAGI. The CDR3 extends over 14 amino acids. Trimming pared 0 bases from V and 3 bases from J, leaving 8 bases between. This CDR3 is CASSYSGGDYGYTF. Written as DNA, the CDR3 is TGTGCCAGCAGTTACTCAGGGGGAGACTATGGCTACACCTTC.

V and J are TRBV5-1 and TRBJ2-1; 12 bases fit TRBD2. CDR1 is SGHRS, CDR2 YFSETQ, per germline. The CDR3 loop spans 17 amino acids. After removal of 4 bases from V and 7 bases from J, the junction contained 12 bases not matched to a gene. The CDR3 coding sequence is TGCGCCAGCAGCGAACGACTAGCGGGAGAGTTTGGTAATGAGCAGTTCTTC. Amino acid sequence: CASSERLAGEFGNEQFF.

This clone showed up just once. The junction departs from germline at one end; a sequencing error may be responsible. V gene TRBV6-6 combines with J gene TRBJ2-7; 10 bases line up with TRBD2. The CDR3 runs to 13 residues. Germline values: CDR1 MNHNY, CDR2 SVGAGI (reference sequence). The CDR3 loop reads CASSSRTSGGVDF. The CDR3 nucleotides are TGTGCCAGCAGTTCCCGGACTAGCGGCGGGGTGGACTTC.

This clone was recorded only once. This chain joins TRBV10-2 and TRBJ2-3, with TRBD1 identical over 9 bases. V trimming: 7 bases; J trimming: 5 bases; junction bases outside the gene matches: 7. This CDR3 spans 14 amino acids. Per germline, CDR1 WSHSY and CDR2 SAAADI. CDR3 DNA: TGCGCCAGCACTCGACAGGGGGGGATAGATACGCAGTATTTT. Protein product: CASTRQGGIDTQYF.

As DNA, the CDR3 is TGTGCCAGCAGCCAGACGGTGGGAGGTGCCTACAATGAGCAGTTCTTC. This gives the protein CASSQTVGGAYNEQFF. The chain recombines TRBV5-4 with TRBJ2-1, with D possibly TRBD2 on 6 matching bases. Trimming took 4 bases from V and 2 from J, leaving 16 bases between them. The length of the CDR3 is 16 residues. The germline V gene has CDR1 SGHNT and CDR2 YYREEE (reference sequence).

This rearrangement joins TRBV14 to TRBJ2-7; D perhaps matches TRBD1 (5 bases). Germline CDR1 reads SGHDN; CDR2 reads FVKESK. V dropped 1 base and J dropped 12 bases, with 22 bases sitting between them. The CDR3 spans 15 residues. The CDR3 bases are TGTGCCAGCAGCCAAGGGTATAAGCAGGGATTTGATCGGTACTTC. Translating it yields CASSQGYKQGFDRYF.

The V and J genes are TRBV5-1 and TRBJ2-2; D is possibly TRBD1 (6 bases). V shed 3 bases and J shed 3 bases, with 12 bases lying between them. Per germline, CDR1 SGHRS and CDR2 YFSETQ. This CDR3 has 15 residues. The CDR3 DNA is TGCGCCAGCAGCTACCCGGGACAAGACACCGGGGAGCTGTTTTTT. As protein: CASSYPGQDTGELFF. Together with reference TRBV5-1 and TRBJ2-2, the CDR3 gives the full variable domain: KAGVTQTPRYLIKTRGQQVTLSCSPISGHRSVSWYQQTPGQGLQFLFEYFSETQRNKGNFPGRFSGRQFSNSRSEMNVSTLELGDSALYLCASSYPGQDTGELFFGEGSRLTVL.

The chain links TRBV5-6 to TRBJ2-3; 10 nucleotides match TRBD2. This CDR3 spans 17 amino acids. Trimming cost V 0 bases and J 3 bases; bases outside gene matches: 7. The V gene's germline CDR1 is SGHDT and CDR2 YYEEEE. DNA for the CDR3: TGTGCCAGCAGCTTGGGAGCTAGCGGGGGCGGGACAGATACGCAGTATTTT. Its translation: CASSLGASGGGTDTQYF.